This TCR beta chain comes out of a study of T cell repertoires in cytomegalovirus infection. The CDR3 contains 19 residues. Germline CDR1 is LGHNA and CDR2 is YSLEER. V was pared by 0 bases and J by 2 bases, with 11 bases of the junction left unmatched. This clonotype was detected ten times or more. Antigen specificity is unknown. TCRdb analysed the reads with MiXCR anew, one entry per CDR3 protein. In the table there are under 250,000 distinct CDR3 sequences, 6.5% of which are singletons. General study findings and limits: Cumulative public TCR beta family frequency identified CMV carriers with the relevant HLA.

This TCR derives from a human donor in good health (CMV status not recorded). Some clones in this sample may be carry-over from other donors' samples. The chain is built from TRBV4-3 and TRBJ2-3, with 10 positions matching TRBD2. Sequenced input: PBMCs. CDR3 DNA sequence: TGCGCCAGCAGCCAAGATGTCCCTACTAGCGGGGACCTCACAGATACGCAGTATTTT. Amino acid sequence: CASSQDVPTSGDLTDTQYF.